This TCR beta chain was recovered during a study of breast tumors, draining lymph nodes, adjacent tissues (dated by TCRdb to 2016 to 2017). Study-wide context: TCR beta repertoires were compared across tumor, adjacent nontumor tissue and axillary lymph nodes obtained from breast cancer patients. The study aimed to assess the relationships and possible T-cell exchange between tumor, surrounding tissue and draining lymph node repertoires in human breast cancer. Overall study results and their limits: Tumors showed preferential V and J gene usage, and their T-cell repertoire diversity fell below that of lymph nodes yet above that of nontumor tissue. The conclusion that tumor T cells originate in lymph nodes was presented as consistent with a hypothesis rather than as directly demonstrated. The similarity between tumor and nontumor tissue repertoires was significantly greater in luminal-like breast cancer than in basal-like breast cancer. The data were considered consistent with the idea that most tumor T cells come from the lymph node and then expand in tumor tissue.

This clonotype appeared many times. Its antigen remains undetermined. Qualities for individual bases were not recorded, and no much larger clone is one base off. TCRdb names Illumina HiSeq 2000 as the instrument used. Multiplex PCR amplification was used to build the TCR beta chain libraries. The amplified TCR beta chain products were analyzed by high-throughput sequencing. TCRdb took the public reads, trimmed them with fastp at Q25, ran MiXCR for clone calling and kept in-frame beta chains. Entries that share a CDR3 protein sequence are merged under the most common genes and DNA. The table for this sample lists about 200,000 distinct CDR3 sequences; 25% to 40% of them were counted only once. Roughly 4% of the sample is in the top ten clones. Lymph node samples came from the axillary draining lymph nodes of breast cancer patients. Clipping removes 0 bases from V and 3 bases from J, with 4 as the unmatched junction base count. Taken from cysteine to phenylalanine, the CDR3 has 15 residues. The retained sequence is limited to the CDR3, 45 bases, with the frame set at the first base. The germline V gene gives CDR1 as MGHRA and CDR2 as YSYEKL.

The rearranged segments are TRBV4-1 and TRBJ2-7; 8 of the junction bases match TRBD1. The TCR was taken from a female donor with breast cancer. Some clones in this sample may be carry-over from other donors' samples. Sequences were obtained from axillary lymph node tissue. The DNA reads TGCGCCAGCAGCCAAGATCCGGGACAGGACTACGAGCAGTACTTC. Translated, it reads CASSQDPGQDYEQYF.